A single sample gave rise to the 26 T cell receptor beta chains below, sequenced in a study of blood T cells in healthy people across ages. Then a second PCR, running roughly 7 to 11 cycles, was carried out with a sample-barcoded 5' primer and a J-beta primer mix. TCRdb re-analysed the 5' RACE reads in MiXCR, keeping a single row per CDR3 protein. The sample has about 670,000 distinct CDR3 sequences, 40% to 65% seen once. Source material: blood. These receptor sequences come from a woman of 80 years or more in good health.

J is TRBJ2-1 and V is TRBV12-3 or TRBV12-4, with 8 positions matching TRBD2. The V gene end was trimmed by 5 bases and the J gene end by 7 bases; junction bases not matched to a gene: 13. The CDR3 is 16 amino acids. The CDR3 loop is CASSRLAGPTENEQFF. CDR3 coding DNA: TGTGCCAGCAGTCGATTAGCGGGGCCTACGGAGAATGAGCAGTTCTTC.

The chain uses TRBV4-3 and TRBJ2-1; perhaps TRBD2 as D (5 bases). Germline lookup yields CDR1 LGHNA and CDR2 YSLEER. The V and J ends lost 3 bases and 8 bases respectively, with 11 bases between them. The CDR3 runs to 13 residues. The CDR3 loop reads CASSQRGQHEQFF. The CDR3 DNA reads as TGCGCCAGCAGCCAGAGAGGGCAGCATGAGCAGTTCTTC.

The chain joins TRBV21-1 to TRBJ2-5; TRBD1, as called in the table, went unchecked against the DNA. The end of the DNA is better explained by TRBJ2-7, so the J call may be wrong. TRBV21-1 is a documented pseudogene. The CDR3 is 21 residues long. The CDR3 spells CASSIKRDPRDNRLAAYEQYF. Written as DNA, the CDR3 is TGTGCCAGCAGCATCAAACGGGATCCCCGGGACAACAGACTAGCGGCCTACGAGCAGTACTTC.

A word on this clonotype: Possible read error: a much larger clone is one base away. V is TRBV7-2 and J is TRBJ2-5; D remains ambiguous. The CDR3 consists of 15 residues. CDR1 and CDR2 (germline): SGHTA, FQGNSA. Trimming removed 2 bases at V and 11 bases at J, with 21 bases between. The CDR3 loop is CASSLLVSPYNEQYF. The CDR3 DNA is TGTGCCAGCAGCTTATTAGTGTCCCCTTACAATGAGCAGTACTTC.

In this sample, this clonotype turned up a few times. The chain employs TRBV11-2 and TRBJ1-2; D gene ambiguous. Trimming pared 1 base from V and 8 bases from J, leaving 14 bases between. The CDR3 runs to 14 residues. Per germline, CDR1 SGHAT and CDR2 FQNNGV. The CDR3 loop reads CASSLAVVASGYTF. The CDR3 DNA reads as TGTGCCAGCAGCTTAGCGGTGGTTGCCAGCGGCTACACCTTC.

The chain uses TRBV5-1 and TRBJ2-5; no clear D gene. The CDR3 covers 14 residues. The ends were cut back, 0 bases at V and 7 bases at J, with 13 bases in the middle. CDR1 SGHRS and CDR2 YFSETQ come from the germline V gene. The CDR3 sequence: CASSLASRFGTQYF. CDR3 nucleotide sequence: TGCGCCAGCAGCTTGGCTTCGAGGTTTGGGACCCAGTACTTC.

The gene calls are TRBV7-9 and TRBJ1-2; D uncertain. The germline V gene encodes CDR1 SEHNR and CDR2 FQNEAQ (reference sequence). Between the trimmed V and J ends, which lost 5 bases and 3 bases, there was a span of 7 bases. This CDR3 is 12 amino acids long. CDR3 sequence reads: CASSPFDYGYTF. Here the CDR3 DNA reads TGTGCCAGCAGCCCCTTCGACTATGGCTACACCTTC.

The J gene is TRBJ2-6, the V gene TRBV10-3; possibly TRBD2 for D (5 bases). The CDR3 is made up of 17 amino acids. The germline V and J ends were trimmed by 0 bases and 0 bases, with 9 bases remaining between them. Germline V gene sequence: CDR1 ENHRY, CDR2 SYGVKD. The CDR3, as DNA: TGTGCCATCAGTGAGTCGTTGGGAGACTCTGGGGCCAACGTCCTGACTTTC. Encoded protein: CAISESLGDSGANVLTF.

The V call is TRBV7-6, the J call TRBJ1-4, with 8 bases identical to TRBD1. J was trimmed by 5 bases and V by 3 bases; bases with no gene match: 5. This CDR3 region has 15 residues. Germline V gene data show CDR1 as SGHVS and CDR2 as FNYEAQ. The CDR3 nucleotides are TGTGCCAGCAGCTTGGCGGGGACAGGAAATGAAAAACTGTTTTTT. Residues: CASSLAGTGNEKLFF.

This clonotype has a single count. Given a much more abundant clone one base away, this may be a read error. V usage is TRBV20-1 and J usage is TRBJ1-5; D gene unclear. This CDR3 has 13 amino acids. The germline V gene has CDR1 DFQATT and CDR2 SNEGSKA (reference sequence). CDR3 protein: CSALEDSNQPRHF. The CDR3 coding sequence is TGCAGTGCCCTGGAGGATAGCAATCAGCCCCGGCATTTT.

This clonotype showed up many times. The rearrangement joins TRBV29-1 to TRBJ2-5; 8 bases align to TRBD1. Germline trimming cut 7 bases from V and 3 bases from J; bases unmatched to any gene: 4. The germline CDR1 and CDR2 sequences are SQVTM and ANQGSEA. The CDR3 runs 12 residues. This chain's CDR3 is CSADRVKETQYF. As DNA, the CDR3 is TGCAGCGCGGACAGGGTGAAAGAGACCCAGTACTTC. Full variable domain (missing parts from reference TRBV29-1 and TRBJ2-5): SAVISQKPSRDICQRGTSLTIQCQVDSQVTMMFWYRQQPGQSLTLIATANQGSEATYESGFVIDKFPISRPNLTFSTLTVSNMSPEDSSIYLCSADRVKETQYFGPGTRLLVL.

The V gene is TRBV11-2, the J gene TRBJ2-3, with D possibly matching TRBD2 (5 bases). Trimming shortened V by 6 bases and J by 6 bases, and 19 bases separated the two germline ends. This CDR3 region has 15 residues. From germline, CDR1 is SGHAT and CDR2 FQNNGV. CDR3 nucleotide sequence: TGTGCCAGCAGTTACAACCCCGGGATTTCTGATACGCAGTATTTT. Translated, it gives CASSYNPGISDTQYF.

This chain joins TRBV2 and TRBJ1-2; D call uncertain. Germline CDR1 and CDR2: SNHLY and FYNNEI. The CDR3 length is 14 residues. V dropped 0 bases and J dropped 3 bases, with 8 bases sitting between them. The CDR3 DNA reads as TGTGCCAGCAGTGAAGCTTCAGGAGACTATGGCTACACCTTC. It is translated as CASSEASGDYGYTF.

The V and J genes are TRBV14 and TRBJ2-3; TRBD1 matches 10 bases. This CDR3 is 18 amino acids long. Germline V lookup: CDR1 SGHDN, CDR2 FVKESK. The V segment lost 4 bases and the J segment 4 bases; nucleotides outside the gene matches: 14. DNA for the CDR3: TGTGCCAGCAGCCGGTTTTTTTCCGGGACAGGGGTTGCAGATACGCAGTATTTT. Encoded protein: CASSRFFSGTGVADTQYF.

This clonotype was found many times. The chain uses TRBV5-1 and TRBJ2-7, with D possibly TRBD2 on 6 matching bases. This CDR3 is built from 14 residues. Germline V gene lookup returns CDR1 SGHRS and CDR2 YFSETQ. Trimming took 3 bases from V and 2 from J, leaving 12 bases between them. CDR3 in DNA: TGCGCCAGCAGCTCCCGGGACTTAGCCTACGAGCAGTACTTC. Amino acid sequence: CASSSRDLAYEQYF.

The J gene is TRBJ2-7, the V gene TRBV5-4; 9 nucleotides align to TRBD1. The germline CDR1 and CDR2 sequences are SGHNT and YYREEE (reference sequence). V shed 10 bases and J 3 bases; nucleotides not matched to a gene: 14. The CDR3 covers 15 residues. CDR3 in DNA: TGTGCCGTACGTAACAACGGACAGGGGTTCTACGAGCAGTACTTC. This gives the protein CAVRNNGQGFYEQYF.

There are many counts of this clonotype. The gene calls are TRBV7-9 and TRBJ2-1; maybe TRBD2 (6 bases). V dropped 4 bases and J dropped 2 bases, with 9 bases sitting between them. CDR3 length: 14 residues. CDR1 and CDR2 from the germline V gene are SEHNR and FQNEAQ (reference sequence). Here the CDR3 DNA reads TGTGCCAGCAGCTCCCGGGAGACCTACAATGAGCAGTTCTTC. It yields the protein CASSSRETYNEQFF. The whole variable domain, filled in from reference TRBV7-9 and TRBJ2-1, reads DTGVSQNPRHKITKRGQNVTFRCDPISEHNRLYWYRQTLGQGPEFLTYFQNEAQLEKSRLLSDRFSAERPKGSFSTLEIQRTEQGDSAMYLCASSSRETYNEQFFGPGTRLTVL.

This clonotype came up once. The chain combines TRBV6-5 with TRBJ1-2; 7 bases map to TRBD1. The V segment lost 6 bases and the J segment 8 bases; nucleotides outside the gene matches: 6. This CDR3 is built from 12 residues. Germline loops: CDR1 MNHEY, CDR2 SVGAGI. This CDR3 reads CASRKGAGGYTF. CDR3 nucleotides: TGTGCCAGCAGAAAGGGGGCTGGGGGCTACACCTTC.

Turning to this clonotype: This sequence may be a read error, since a much larger clone differs from it by one base. The genes are TRBV5-1 and TRBJ2-3; unclear D gene. The CDR3 consists of 13 residues. CDR1 is SGHRS and CDR2 is YFSETQ in the germline V gene. Trimming shortened V by 4 bases and J by 6 bases, and 12 bases separated the two germline ends. CDR3: CASSLPLGDTQYF. CDR3 coding DNA: TGCGCCAGCAGCCTGCCACTTGGGGATACGCAGTATTTT.

This clonotype was counted many times. This rearrangement joins TRBV5-1 to TRBJ2-1; D might be TRBD2 (6 bases). Germline V gene lookup returns CDR1 SGHRS and CDR2 YFSETQ. The ends were cut back, 5 bases at V and 0 bases at J, with 18 bases in the middle. The CDR3 totals 17 residues. The CDR3: CASRHALAGRSYNEQFF. CDR3 nucleotide sequence: TGCGCCAGCAGGCACGCATTGGCGGGACGCTCCTACAATGAGCAGTTCTTC.

In its sample, this clonotype was seen a few times. The V call is TRBV29-1, the J call TRBJ2-1; D may be TRBD1 or TRBD2 (5 bases each). Germline CDR1 and CDR2: SQVTM and ANQGSEA. The germline V and J ends were trimmed by 6 bases and 7 bases, with 16 bases remaining between them. The CDR3 runs 13 residues. The CDR3 DNA sequence: TGCAGCGTCCCGGGGATTTCAGGGAATGAGCAGTTCTTC. Translation gives CSVPGISGNEQFF.

This clonotype has a count of ten or more. The V and J genes are TRBV2 and TRBJ2-1; D is unresolved. The CDR3 length is 14 residues. V lost 4 bases and J 7 bases, leaving 14 bases between the germline ends. Looked up from germline, CDR1 is SNHLY and CDR2 is FYNNEI. The DNA for the CDR3 is TGTGCCAGCAGTGGTCCGGCTAGAAGTAATGAGCAGTTCTTC. As protein: CASSGPARSNEQFF.

The chain has TRBV2 and TRBJ2-3; TRBD1 or TRBD2 may be the D gene (5 bases each). The germline CDR1 and CDR2 sequences are SNHLY and FYNNEI. The CDR3 spans 15 residues. With 5 bases removed from V and 1 base from J, the gap between germline ends came to 13 bases. CDR3 DNA sequence: TGTGCCAGCAGTTTTAGCGAGGGGCGCACAGATACGCAGTATTTT. Its translation is CASSFSEGRTDTQYF.

The chain carries TRBV3-1 and TRBJ2-3, with 9 bases aligning to TRBD2. The germline V gene encodes CDR1 LGHDT and CDR2 YNNKEL (reference sequence). V shed 1 base, J shed 1 base, and the junction held 6 bases outside the gene matches. The CDR3 contains 17 residues. This chain's CDR3 is CASSQAGGGAGTDTQYF. CDR3 nucleotides: TGTGCCAGCAGCCAAGCGGGCGGGGGGGCTGGCACAGATACGCAGTATTTT.

The rearrangement uses TRBV29-1 and TRBJ1-3; 8 nucleotides line up with TRBD1. V lost 7 bases, J lost 4 bases, and 6 bases stayed unmatched. Germline V gives CDR1 SQVTM, CDR2 ANQGSEA. This CDR3 is built from 13 residues. CDR3 DNA: TGCAGCGCATCCGGGACAGGCGGAAACACCATATATTTT. The encoded protein is CSASGTGGNTIYF.

The chain employs TRBV28 and TRBJ2-2; no reliable D call. V was pared by 6 bases and J by 9 bases, with 14 bases between. The CDR3 loop spans 13 amino acids. Germline CDR1 reads MDHEN; CDR2 reads SYDVKM. DNA for the CDR3: TGTGCCAGCAGGCTCGGATGGCAGTGGGAGCTGTTTTTT. Protein: CASRLGWQWELFF.